The rows below give T cell receptor beta chains drawn from one sample of a study of memory CD4+ T cells and cytomegalovirus serostatus. The protocol was immunoSEQ multiplex PCR, while the TCRdb copy is restricted to in-frame clones and leaves out a portion. Of around 45,000 clones listed, around 76% are singletons. Specimen: memory CD4+ T cells from blood. The source is an adult in good health and CMV-seronegative. The conserved cysteine and the conserved F or W are not part of the CDR3 here.

J: TRBJ2-3; V: TRBV18; CDR3: ASSPVTDTQY
J: TRBJ1-5; V: TRBV2; CDR3: ASSDWIDSNQPQH
J: TRBJ1-3; V: TRBV18; CDR3: ASSQREGAGNTIY
J: TRBJ2-7; V: TRBV7-6; CDR3: ASSQLILGDEQY
J: TRBJ2-3; V: TRBV28; CDR3: ASRGSSRRSTDTQY
J: TRBJ1-1; V: TRBV29-1; CDR3: SARSPMNTEAF
J: TRBJ1-6; V: TRBV11-3; CDR3: ASTLGGGVGPLH
J: TRBJ2-3; V: TRBV7-3; CDR3: ASSLTTASGGTDTQY
J: TRBJ2-5; V: TRBV2; CDR3: ATSGTGLTQETQY
J: TRBJ2-7; V: TRBV27; CDR3: ASRAGVSYEQY
J: TRBJ1-5; V: TRBV5-6; CDR3: ASSFAGARRNQPQH
J: TRBJ1-5; V: TRBV11-2; CDR3: ASSLDWGQPQH
J: TRBJ2-5; V: TRBV10-2; CDR3: ASNIAGAQETQY
J: TRBJ1-1; V: TRBV27; CDR3: ASTLRGGQRNTEAF
J: TRBJ2-7; V: TRBV10-1; CDR3: ASSESLVSEQY
J: TRBJ1-1; V: TRBV28; CDR3: ASSLSGGTEAF
J: TRBJ2-7; V: TRBV4-2; CDR3: ASSQDFGGGAYEQY
J: TRBJ2-3; V: TRBV5-1; CDR3: ASSKGTSGVPTDTQY
J: TRBJ2-2; V: TRBV12-5; CDR3: ASGLGTGVDTGELF
J: TRBJ2-5; V: TRBV27; CDR3: ASSPRTSGAQETQY
J: TRBJ2-7; V: TRBV27; CDR3: ASRSRAGSYEQY
J: TRBJ2-6; V: TRBV19; CDR3: ASSPLRGNGANVLT
J: TRBJ1-5; V: TRBV28; CDR3: ASSLLRSMGVNQPQH
J: TRBJ2-5; V: TRBV18; CDR3: ASSPTSGIHQETQY
J: TRBJ1-1; V: TRBV5-6; CDR3: ASSGTGGNTEAF
J: TRBJ2-2; V: TRBV29-1; CDR3: SVAGGSNTGELF
J: TRBJ2-1; V: TRBV6-5; CDR3: ASSYSEGQGFNEQF
J: TRBJ2-1; V: TRBV27; CDR3: ASSAPGQIYNEQF
J: TRBJ1-2; V: TRBV4-2; CDR3: ASSPDGVGLA
J: TRBJ2-7; V: TRBV19; CDR3: ASRPDRGSSYEQY
J: TRBJ2-1; V: TRBV2; CDR3: ASNNRVGDEQF
J: TRBJ2-5; V: TRBV29-1; CDR3: SVVRRAKPRLSGGEETQY
J: TRBJ1-2; V: TRBV18; CDR3: ASSPERSGIYGYT
J: TRBJ2-3; V: TRBV5-6; CDR3: ASSSLGASTDTQY
J: TRBJ2-2; V: TRBV11-2; CDR3: ASSLVGVTGGTGELF
J: TRBJ1-5; V: TRBV27; CDR3: ASSLTSTGGVNNQPQH
J: TRBJ1-2; V: TRBV4-1; CDR3: ASSRQGRPDYGYT
J: TRBJ1-6; V: TRBV5-1; CDR3: ASSLQWVGDSPLH
J: TRBJ1-2; V: TRBV19; CDR3: ASSIRNYGYT
J: TRBJ2-3; V: TRBV7-7; CDR3: ASSLGRGLGHTDTQY
J: TRBJ2-3; V: TRBV5-1; CDR3: ASSLGGIGVKEQY
J: TRBJ2-4; V: TRBV27; CDR3: ASTSLAKNIQY
J: TRBJ1-5; V: TRBV5-1; CDR3: ASSLTGNQPQH
J: TRBJ1-4; V: TRBV5-1; CDR3: ASSLGQGNEKLF
J: TRBJ2-3; V: TRBV28; CDR3: ASEDHTDTQY
J: TRBJ1-6; V: TRBV4-1; CDR3: ASASILGTGLLRSYNSPLH
J: TRBJ1-1; V: TRBV6-6; CDR3: ASSTGQGVNTEAF
J: TRBJ1-1; V: TRBV4-1; CDR3: ASSLGGQGSGNTEAF
J: TRBJ1-1; V: TRBV11-2; CDR3: ASSPRDRGGTEAF
J: TRBJ1-2; V: TRBV6-5; CDR3: ASSSSNRGQGYGYT